A single sample gave rise to the 8 T cell receptor beta chains below, sequenced in a study of T cell repertoires in cytomegalovirus infection (dated by TCRdb to about 2019). Sequenced on an Illumina HiSeq 1500. TCRdb reran the public reads through fastp at Q25 and MiXCR, keeping productive beta chains. Entries are consolidated by CDR3 protein sequence, retaining the most common genes and DNA. This sample gives under 450,000 distinct CDR3 sequences in total; just under 35% of them show up just once. Approximately 12% of the sample belongs to the ten largest clones. In the paper's terms, the treatment or condition label means: in vitro stimulation with specific CMV peptide epitopes to enrich CMV-specific T cells. Antigens of these TCRs are unknown. The sequencing used cultured PBMCs, collected from culture after CMV antigen stimulation. The receptors were gathered from a human donor in good health (CMV status not recorded). Some clones in this sample may be carry-over from other donors' samples.

The rearrangement uses TRBV4-3 and TRBJ1-6, with 8 bases matching TRBD1. The CDR3 extends over 15 amino acids. Germline CDR1 LGHNA, CDR2 YSLEER. V was clipped by 2 bases and J by 7 bases; unmatched bases: 4. CDR3 nucleotide sequence: TGCGCCAGCAGCCAAAGACAGGGGCCCAATTCACCCCTCCACTTT. Encoded protein: CASSQRQGPNSPLHF.

This chain connects TRBV11-2 to TRBJ2-3; perhaps D is TRBD1 or TRBD2 (5 bases each). The CDR3 is made up of 16 amino acids. V gave up 5 bases and J gave up 3 bases, with 18 bases separating them. CDR1 is SGHAT, CDR2 FQNNGV, per germline. CDR3 region: CASSPRGVGATDTQYF. The CDR3 bases are TGTGCCAGCAGCCCCCGAGGGGTAGGGGCAACAGATACGCAGTATTTT.

J is TRBJ2-7 and V is TRBV19; perhaps TRBD2 as D (5 bases). Germline loops: CDR1 LNHDA, CDR2 SQIVND (reference sequence). This CDR3 comprises 13 residues. V was trimmed by 5 bases and J by 1 base, leaving 9 bases between them. The CDR3 DNA sequence: TGTGCCAGTAGTGTCGGACTTTCCTACGAGCAGTACTTC. It specifies CASSVGLSYEQYF.

This clonotype occurred once. This chain uses TRBV9 with TRBJ2-1; 8 bases align to TRBD2. V lost 3 bases and J lost 6; bases outside the gene matches: 17. From germline, CDR1 is SGDLS and CDR2 YYNGEE. The CDR3 extends over 18 amino acids. The DNA of the CDR3 is TGTGCCAGCAGCGCAAAGCGGGAGAGGGGTCTGAGGGGCAATGAGCAGTTCTTC. It codes for CASSAKRERGLRGNEQFF.

This clonotype was seen a few times. The chain combines TRBV7-6 with TRBJ2-1; D could derive from TRBD1 or TRBD2 (5 bases each). Germline CDR1 reads SGHVS; CDR2 reads FNYEAQ. V was cut by 5 bases and J by 5 bases, with 16 bases left in between. This CDR3 region has 15 residues. The CDR3 bases are TGTGCCAGCAGCCTAGGGGACGGAGCTAACAATGAGCAGTTCTTC. It is translated as CASSLGDGANNEQFF.

The rearrangement uses TRBV19 and TRBJ2-7; D gene uncertain. Per the germline V gene, CDR1 is LNHDA and CDR2 is SQIVND (reference sequence). Trimming shortened V by 2 bases and J by 3 bases, and 14 bases separated the two germline ends. The CDR3 totals 15 residues. For the CDR3, the DNA is TGTGCCAGTAGTATATTGGCAGGCCCACTCTACGAGCAGTACTTC. Protein sequence: CASSILAGPLYEQYF.

This clonotype is a singleton in its sample. V usage is TRBV4-1 and J usage is TRBJ1-2; 11 bases fit TRBD1. V lost 6 bases and J lost 7; bases outside the gene matches: 13. The CDR3 sequence is 16 residues long. Germline assignment: CDR1 MGHRA and CDR2 YSYEKL. The CDR3 sequence: CASSRPGTGGIGGYTF. CDR3 sequence (DNA): TGCGCCAGCAGTCGCCCCGGGACAGGGGGAATCGGTGGCTACACCTTC.

The chain carries TRBV10-3 and TRBJ2-7, with 12 bases matching TRBD2. V shed 2 bases and J 6 bases; nucleotides not matched to a gene: 2. The CDR3 runs 14 residues. Germline CDR1 is ENHRY and CDR2 is SYGVKD. The CDR3 DNA is TGTGCCATCAGTGAGGGGGGACTAGCGGGCGAGCAGTACGTC. It is translated as CAISEGGLAGEQYV.